This T cell receptor (beta chain) came from a study of cytomegalovirus exposure and HLA in healthy donors. Study conclusions and caveats: Reports indicated that the classifier achieved high specificity and sensitivity in diagnosing cytomegalovirus status. Altogether, some 170 TCR beta chains were recorded as cytomegalovirus-associated.

Produced via immunoSEQ multiplex PCR; TCRdb's table is partial and in-frame only. The sample holds 100,000 to 150,000 clones, 88% seen once. To note about this clone: Its antigen is unknown.

This TCR was sampled from a man aged 30 to 39 in good health and CMV-seronegative. The sample taken for sequencing was PBMCs.

CDR3 sequence: CASSDVRLNHEQYF. CDR3 sequence (DNA): TGTGCCAGCAGTGACGTCAGGCTTAACCACGAGCAGTACTTC. The rearrangement links TRBV2 to TRBJ2-7; D not certain. Trimming left V 3 bases short and J 5 bases short, with 14 bases between. Germline lookup yields CDR1 SNHLY and CDR2 FYNNEI. The CDR3 runs to 14 residues.